This entry lists 14 T cell receptor beta chains sequenced from one sample in a study of cytomegalovirus exposure and HLA in healthy donors (dated by TCRdb to 2015 to 2018). The library was obtained by the immunoSEQ multiplex PCR assay. For the multiplex PCR, a mixture combining 60 forward primers for TCR Vbeta segments and 13 reverse primers for TCR Jbeta segments was used. TCRdb retrieved this table from immuneACCESS and kept in-frame rearrangements only. Not all clones are present; in checked studies, unresolved V genes account for under half, and no reason is known for the remainder. For this sample the table gives 80,000 to 130,000 clones, of which 75% to 85% were detected only once. The ten largest clones represent about 1.1% of the sample. What was sequenced was PBMCs. All receptors derive from a woman under 30 in good health and CMV-seronegative.

This clone occurred a few times. The chain is built from TRBV7-2 and TRBJ2-7; D call uncertain. Germline-derived CDR1 and CDR2 are SGHTA and FQGNSA. Trimming took off 1 base at V and 0 bases at J, with 10 bases between the two ends. This CDR3 is built from 15 residues. The CDR3 nucleotides read TGTGCCAGCAGCTTAGGCGTTTTCCGCTCCTACGAGCAGTACTTC. Translation gives CASSLGVFRSYEQYF.

The chain employs TRBV29-1 and TRBJ2-7; D is possibly TRBD1 (6 bases). This CDR3 contains 12 residues. Germline V gene data show CDR1 as SQVTM and CDR2 as ANQGSEA. V was pared by 7 bases and J by 2 bases, with 12 bases between. CDR3 protein: CSAGRGTYEQYF. CDR3 DNA: TGCAGCGCTGGCAGGGGCACCTACGAGCAGTACTTC.

This clone was seen once. The chain links TRBV27 to TRBJ2-7, with TRBD1 as a possible D gene (5 bases). V shed 1 base and J shed 6 bases, with 16 bases lying between them. This CDR3 has 15 residues. Germline V CDR1 and CDR2: MNHEY, SMNVEV (reference sequence). As DNA, the CDR3 is TGTGCCAGCAGTTTATTCCAGGGTTTGACATCCGAGCAGTACTTC. It specifies CASSLFQGLTSEQYF.

V is TRBV19 and J is TRBJ1-5, with 8 nucleotides matching TRBD1. J was trimmed by 2 bases and V by 6 bases; bases with no gene match: 9. Germline loops: CDR1 LNHDA, CDR2 SQIVND (reference sequence). The CDR3 sequence is 16 residues long. The CDR3 region is CASSPGQGTGNQPQHF. The CDR3 coding sequence is TGTGCCAGTAGCCCCGGACAGGGTACAGGCAATCAGCCCCAGCATTTT. Looking up the rest from reference TRBV19 and TRBJ1-5 gives the full variable domain: DGGITQSPKYLFRKEGQNVTLSCEQNLNHDAMYWYRQDPGQGLRLIYYSQIVNDFQKGDIAEGYSVSREKKESFPLTVTSAQKNPTAFYLCASSPGQGTGNQPQHFGDGTRLSIL.

J is TRBJ1-5 and V is TRBV19; 7 bases agree with TRBD1. The CDR3 is 14 residues long. CDR1 and CDR2 from the germline V gene are LNHDA and SQIVND (reference sequence). V gave up 1 base and J gave up 10 bases; unmatched junction bases: 7. The CDR3 DNA follows: TGTGCCAGTAGTATAGCCCCCGACAGGGCACCCCAGCATTTT. Its protein is CASSIAPDRAPQHF.

The chain uses TRBV4-3 and TRBJ1-3; D perhaps matches TRBD1 (6 bases). Trimming pared 0 bases from V and 4 bases from J, leaving 16 bases between. Germline CDR1 is LGHNA and CDR2 is YSLEER. The CDR3 has 17 amino acids. As DNA, the CDR3 is TGCGCCAGCAGCCAAGATTTATTATTCAGGGGAGGAAACACCATATATTTT. Amino acid sequence: CASSQDLLFRGGNTIYF.

This clone was observed a few times. J is TRBJ2-7 and V is TRBV4-3; D is perhaps TRBD2 (5 bases). The germline V gene has CDR1 LGHNA and CDR2 YSLEER. Between the trimmed V and J ends, which lost 0 bases and 5 bases, there was a span of 17 bases. CDR3 length: 16 amino acids. CDR3 coding DNA: TGCGCCAGCAGCCAAGATTGGACCACGAGGGCGGACGAGCAGTACTTC. Protein sequence: CASSQDWTTRADEQYF.

This chain connects TRBV6-1 to TRBJ2-7; 9 nucleotides match TRBD2. The CDR3 totals 16 residues. Trimming removed 2 bases from V and 0 bases from J; junction bases left unmatched: 5. CDR1 MNHNS and CDR2 SASEGT come from the germline V gene. The CDR3 is CASSELMGLASYEQYF. The CDR3 DNA reads as TGTGCCAGCAGTGAACTAATGGGACTAGCCTCCTACGAGCAGTACTTC.

The chain links TRBV5-1 to TRBJ1-5; 7 bases are a match to TRBD1. From germline, CDR1 is SGHRS and CDR2 YFSETQ. The CDR3 is made up of 13 amino acids. Trimming removed 7 bases from V and 3 bases from J; junction bases left unmatched: 4. The CDR3 DNA is TGCGCCAGCGCTCAGGGGGTCAATCAGCCCCAGCATTTT. Amino acid sequence: CASAQGVNQPQHF.

The CDR3 spells CASSLAGTAGLFAETGTSGLEQFF. The CDR3, as DNA: TGTGCCAGCAGTTTAGCGGGGACAGCCGGTCTTTTTGCCGAAACCGGGACTAGCGGACTTGAGCAGTTCTTC. This sequence joins TRBV28 and TRBJ2-1; 11 bases are shared with TRBD2. This CDR3 is built from 24 residues. The V and J ends lost 2 bases and 9 bases, in that order; junction bases with no gene match: 33. Germline V gene sequence: CDR1 MDHEN, CDR2 SYDVKM. The full variable domain, in which reference TRBV28 and TRBJ2-1 provide the parts outside the CDR3, is DVKVTQSSRYLVKRTGEKVFLECVQDMDHENMFWYRQDPGLGLRLIYFSYDVKMKEKGDIPEGYSVSREKKERFSLILESASTNQTSMYLCASSLAGTAGLFAETGTSGLEQFFGPGTRLTVL.

The gene calls are TRBV6-1 and TRBJ2-7; possibly TRBD2 for D (7 bases). V was trimmed by 1 base and J by 2 bases, leaving 9 bases between them. The germline gives CDR1 MNHNS, CDR2 SASEGT. The length of the CDR3 is 14 residues. The CDR3 DNA sequence: TGTGCCAGCAGTGAAGGGGGGGGCGCCTACGAGCAGTACTTC. Its translation: CASSEGGGAYEQYF.

The chain employs TRBV27 and TRBJ2-3; 10 positions agree with TRBD2. The CDR3 extends over 16 amino acids. Germline V gene data show CDR1 as MNHEY and CDR2 as SMNVEV (reference sequence). Unmatched junction bases numbered 6, after V lost 5 bases and J lost 1 base. In DNA, the CDR3 is TGTGCCAGCAGTCTTACTCTAGCGGGAGGCACAGATACGCAGTATTTT. Amino acid sequence: CASSLTLAGGTDTQYF.

This chain joins TRBV28 and TRBJ2-7, with 8 bases matching TRBD2. V shed 6 bases, J shed 2 bases, and the junction held 6 bases outside the gene matches. Germline loops: CDR1 MDHEN, CDR2 SYDVKM. The CDR3 extends over 14 amino acids. For the CDR3, the DNA is TGTGCCAGCAGGTCCGGGGGGGGTCCCTACGAGCAGTACTTC. Its protein product is CASRSGGGPYEQYF. Supplemented by reference TRBV28 and TRBJ2-7, the full variable domain reads DVKVTQSSRYLVKRTGEKVFLECVQDMDHENMFWYRQDPGLGLRLIYFSYDVKMKEKGDIPEGYSVSREKKERFSLILESASTNQTSMYLCASRSGGGPYEQYFGPGTRLTVT.

This clone was observed a single time. The chain uses TRBV19 and TRBJ1-2; no definite D call. Trimming cost V 9 bases and J 4 bases, with 18 bases left between them. Germline CDR1 and CDR2: LNHDA and SQIVND (reference sequence). The CDR3 runs 14 residues. CDR3 coding DNA: TGTGCCAGCGCTCAGGTGTTTTCCCCCTATGGCTACACCTTC. This encodes CASAQVFSPYGYTF.